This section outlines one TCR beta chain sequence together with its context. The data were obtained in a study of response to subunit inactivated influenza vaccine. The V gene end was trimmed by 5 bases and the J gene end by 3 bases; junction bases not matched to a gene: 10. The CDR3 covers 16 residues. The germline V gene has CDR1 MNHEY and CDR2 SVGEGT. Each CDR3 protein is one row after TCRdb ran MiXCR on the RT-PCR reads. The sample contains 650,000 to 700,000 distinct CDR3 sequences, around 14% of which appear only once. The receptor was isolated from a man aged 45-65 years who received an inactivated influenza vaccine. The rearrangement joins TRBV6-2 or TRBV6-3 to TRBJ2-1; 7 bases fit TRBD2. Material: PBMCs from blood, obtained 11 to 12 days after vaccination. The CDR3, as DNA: TGTGCCAGCAGTAGCCTGACGGGGGGAATCTACAATGAGCAGTTCTTC. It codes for CASSSLTGGIYNEQFF.